Below are 2 T cell receptor beta chains sequenced from a single sample in a study of blood T cell repertoires in COVID-19. Some clones are missing from TCRdb's copy, which holds only in-frame ones; the method was immunoSEQ multiplex PCR. The table includes 250,000 to 300,000 clones, 89% detected once. Sequenced material: PBMCs or T cells enriched from blood (not recorded which). The receptors here all came from a woman aged 35 to 49 who had recovered from COVID-19.

This chain links TRBV7-9 with TRBJ2-3; perhaps TRBD2 as D (6 bases). Germline V CDR1 and CDR2: SEHNR, FQNEAQ (reference sequence). CDR3 length: 16 residues. V lost 1 base and J lost 1, with 12 bases in between. This CDR3 is CASSLVTGVGTDTQYF. CDR3 bases: TGTGCCAGCAGCTTAGTGACGGGAGTAGGCACAGATACGCAGTATTTT.

This chain joins TRBV27 and TRBJ2-7, with D perhaps TRBD2 (5 bases). Germline V gene sequence: CDR1 MNHEY, CDR2 SMNVEV (reference sequence). This CDR3 is built from 15 residues. V lost 4 bases and J lost 0, with 13 bases in between. The CDR3 protein is CASSSWGTSSYEQYF. CDR3 DNA sequence: TGTGCCAGCAGTTCGTGGGGAACTAGCTCCTACGAGCAGTACTTC.